This T cell receptor (beta chain) was obtained from a study of shared clonotypes between healthy human individuals. Study observations and caveats: Naive CD4 clonotypes overlapped across a handful of donors at roughly 4.5%. Even with large depth, rarefaction showed that sorted-subset sequencing was incomplete. Sequencing depth was a factor that was expected to affect clonotype sharing among donors.

Clones were sequenced by immunoSEQ multiplex PCR, and TCRdb holds only the in-frame ones, with some missing. The sample yields approximately 2.3 million clones, approximately 95% seen once. To note about this clone: The antigen is undetermined.

The V end lost 6 bases, the J end lost 9 bases, and 15 bases lay between the germline ends. The CDR3 runs to 12 residues. Germline V gene data show CDR1 as MDHEN and CDR2 as SYDVKM. Sequences were obtained from naive CD4+ T cells from PBMCs. Subset: CD45RA+ positively selected. The receptor was derived from a man between 18 and 29 years old in good health. Some clones in this sample may be carry-over from other donors' samples. The chain links TRBV28 to TRBJ2-7, with TRBD2 as a possible D gene (5 bases). The CDR3 coding sequence is TGTGCCAGCAGAGGAACCGGAGCGGCGCAGTACTTC. The encoded protein is CASRGTGAAQYF.